Listed below are T cell receptor beta chains from one sample, sequenced in a study of blood T cell repertoires in COVID-19. Sequencing used immunoSEQ multiplex PCR; TCRdb keeps in-frame clones, though not all of them. The repertoire holds approximately 140,000 clones, with 75% to 90% as singletons. The specimen was peripheral blood. Receptors were obtained from a man between 65 and 79 years old with acute or convalescent COVID-19. Each CDR3 is given without its conserved first and last residue.

j_gene: TRBJ1-6
v_gene: TRBV5-1
CDR3aa: ASSQAPTGGMSYNSPLH

j_gene: TRBJ2-2
v_gene: TRBV4-1
CDR3aa: ASSRGQGFTGELF

j_gene: TRBJ2-5
v_gene: TRBV30
CDR3aa: ACQMSTATQY

j_gene: TRBJ2-5
v_gene: TRBV5-1
CDR3aa: ASSSPGTQY

j_gene: TRBJ1-1
v_gene: TRBV19
CDR3aa: ASSDRASNTEAF

j_gene: TRBJ1-5
v_gene: TRBV6-4
CDR3aa: ASSVKDRKNQPQH

j_gene: TRBJ2-1
v_gene: TRBV10-1
CDR3aa: ASSNDVGQGRNEQF

j_gene: TRBJ1-4
v_gene: TRBV3-1/TRBV3-2
CDR3aa: ASSHKRSMTEIGEKLF

j_gene: TRBJ1-4
v_gene: TRBV7-2
CDR3aa: ASSPGTGGFEKLF

j_gene: TRBJ2-5
v_gene: TRBV3-1/TRBV3-2
CDR3aa: ASSFPGTSGEETQY

j_gene: TRBJ1-1
v_gene: TRBV5-1
CDR3aa: ASAPGQGAIDTEAF

j_gene: TRBJ2-1
v_gene: TRBV29-1
CDR3aa: SVEDRWLAGEVNEQF

j_gene: TRBJ1-3
v_gene: TRBV5-1
CDR3aa: ASSFERSSGNTIY

j_gene: TRBJ2-5
v_gene: TRBV7-8
CDR3aa: ASSLLRGRGNGETQY

j_gene: TRBJ2-7
v_gene: TRBV19
CDR3aa: ASSYRDVGYEQY

j_gene: TRBJ2-3
v_gene: TRBV2
CDR3aa: ASGLTATRGGTGSTDTQY

j_gene: TRBJ2-2
v_gene: TRBV24-1
CDR3aa: ATSVSLAGGGELF

j_gene: TRBJ1-6
v_gene: TRBV5-6
CDR3aa: ASSLEGRIGSPLH

j_gene: TRBJ1-4
v_gene: TRBV5-1
CDR3aa: ASKQGSATNEKLF

j_gene: TRBJ1-2
v_gene: TRBV5-8
CDR3aa: ASTPFRRGDGGYT

j_gene: TRBJ2-5
v_gene: TRBV5-1
CDR3aa: ASSSSTGVAETQY

j_gene: TRBJ2-2
v_gene: TRBV10-3
CDR3aa: AITAEDTGELF

j_gene: TRBJ2-2
v_gene: TRBV9
CDR3aa: ASSVALQGARTGELF

j_gene: TRBJ2-1
v_gene: TRBV11-2
CDR3aa: ASRFRDNNEQF

j_gene: TRBJ1-4
v_gene: TRBV6-5
CDR3aa: ASRGAQGGGEKLF

j_gene: TRBJ2-7
v_gene: TRBV19
CDR3aa: ASMDRGDEQY

j_gene: TRBJ1-4
v_gene: TRBV11-2
CDR3aa: ASSRNPGQSNEKLF

j_gene: TRBJ2-4
v_gene: TRBV5-6
CDR3aa: ASSFSGAKNIQY

j_gene: TRBJ1-2
v_gene: TRBV6-6
CDR3aa: ASSYSQGITNYGYT

j_gene: TRBJ2-1
v_gene: TRBV15
CDR3aa: ATSRSGTSGSIWGEQF

j_gene: TRBJ1-2
v_gene: TRBV27
CDR3aa: ASTGAAAGGLYGYT

j_gene: TRBJ1-5
v_gene: TRBV28
CDR3aa: ASSPGQVGQPQH

j_gene: TRBJ2-7
v_gene: TRBV7-9
CDR3aa: ASSWVGLAGGYEQY

j_gene: TRBJ2-3
v_gene: TRBV2
CDR3aa: ASRGGVAGFHSSTDTQY

j_gene: TRBJ1-2
v_gene: TRBV15
CDR3aa: ATSGQGIYGYT

j_gene: TRBJ1-6
v_gene: TRBV28
CDR3aa: ASSSASGLYNSPLH

j_gene: TRBJ2-3
v_gene: TRBV6-2/TRBV6-3
CDR3aa: ASSYSGGYTRNTDTQY

j_gene: TRBJ1-3
v_gene: TRBV28
CDR3aa: ASSLMRVGNTIY

j_gene: TRBJ1-2
v_gene: TRBV19
CDR3aa: ASSPGGGVYGYT

j_gene: TRBJ1-5
v_gene: TRBV6-5
CDR3aa: ASSTRGSNNQPQH

j_gene: TRBJ1-2
v_gene: TRBV29-1
CDR3aa: SVPGDTNYGYT

j_gene: TRBJ2-7
v_gene: TRBV18
CDR3aa: ASSPGTAAYEQY

j_gene: TRBJ2-2
v_gene: TRBV3-1/TRBV3-2
CDR3aa: ASSHKVTLTGLGAGELF

j_gene: TRBJ2-7
v_gene: TRBV5-5
CDR3aa: ASSPGTGLSYEQY

j_gene: TRBJ1-1
v_gene: TRBV30
CDR3aa: AWGGSNTEAF

j_gene: TRBJ2-7
v_gene: TRBV21-1
CDR3aa: ASSKTGTGGGEQY

j_gene: TRBJ2-2
v_gene: TRBV2
CDR3aa: ASSERTLATTGELF

j_gene: TRBJ2-5
v_gene: TRBV7-8
CDR3aa: ASSSGGLAQETQY

j_gene: TRBJ1-5
v_gene: TRBV5-8
CDR3aa: ASSFDRGRSNQPQH

j_gene: TRBJ1-3
v_gene: TRBV2
CDR3aa: ASSEVAGQTSPGNTIY

j_gene: TRBJ1-2
v_gene: TRBV9
CDR3aa: ASSVDSGVGGYT

j_gene: TRBJ2-2
v_gene: TRBV9
CDR3aa: ASSDDRARDTGELF

j_gene: TRBJ2-5
v_gene: TRBV15
CDR3aa: ATGRVGGGQETQY

j_gene: TRBJ2-1
v_gene: TRBV19
CDR3aa: ASSITSGGQFYNEQF

j_gene: TRBJ2-7
v_gene: TRBV3-1/TRBV3-2
CDR3aa: ASSPTSDRGSYEQY

j_gene: TRBJ1-4
v_gene: TRBV7-2
CDR3aa: ASSLNWGQGELF

j_gene: TRBJ1-1
v_gene: TRBV6-6
CDR3aa: ASSPYSREMNTEAF

j_gene: TRBJ2-5
v_gene: TRBV20-1
CDR3aa: SAGKGETQY